A single sample gave rise to the 18 T cell receptor beta chains below, sequenced in a study of CXCR3-negative and CXCR3-positive naive CD8 T cells. Study-wide results and limits: CXCR3-positive naive cells carried more hydrophobic TRB CDR3s than CXCR3-negative ones.

The antigens of these receptors remain unknown. Through 5' RACE with UMI labels, the TRB cDNA libraries were prepared. TCRdb re-called the 5' RACE reads and shows each CDR3 protein once, DNA omitted. In all, the sample yields roughly 100,000 distinct CDR3 sequences. Sequencing was carried out using naive CXCR3+ CD8+ T cells from blood. Subset indicated: CD45RO-CCR7+CD27+CD95- naive CD8+ T cells expressing CXCR3 (TNR3+). These receptors were obtained from a human donor in good health. Some clones in this sample may be carry-over from other donors' samples.

V and J are TRBV6-2 or TRBV6-3 and TRBJ2-2; TCRdb reports TRBD1, a call that lacks DNA to check it against. The CDR3 covers 17 residues. The germline V gene has CDR1 MNHEY and CDR2 SVGEGT. The CDR3 is CASSDLLSYGGTGELFF.

J is TRBJ2-1 and V is TRBV9; as DNA is missing, the TRBD1 call by TCRdb cannot be tested. CDR1 and CDR2 (germline): SGDLS, YYNGEE. CDR3 size: 14 residues. Here the CDR3 reads CASSPSREDNEQFF.

V is TRBV5-1 and J is TRBJ1-2; the D call from TCRdb, TRBD1, cannot be confirmed without DNA. This CDR3 spans 15 amino acids. Per the germline V gene, CDR1 is SGHRS and CDR2 is YFSETQ. The CDR3: CASSLAGDGSGGYTF. The entire variable domain, with the rest obtained from reference TRBV5-1 and TRBJ1-2, is as follows: KAGVTQTPRYLIKTRGQQVTLSCSPISGHRSVSWYQQTPGQGLQFLFEYFSETQRNKGNFPGRFSGRQFSNSRSEMNVSTLELGDSALYLCASSLAGDGSGGYTFGSGTRLTVV.

The genes are TRBV29-1 and TRBJ2-1; TCRdb selects TRBD2, and the lack of DNA leaves this call unchecked. The germline V gene has CDR1 SQVTM and CDR2 ANQGSEA. The CDR3 has 14 amino acids. CDR3 region: CSVDGLAGDNEQFF.

This chain uses TRBV18 with TRBJ2-4; TCRdb outputs TRBD1, but without DNA this stays unchecked. The CDR3 has 15 amino acids. Germline V lookup: CDR1 KGHSH, CDR2 LQKENI. CDR3 sequence: CASSPPMDPGNIQYF.

The chain joins TRBV29-1 to TRBJ2-2. The V gene's germline CDR1 is SQVTM and CDR2 ANQGSEA. The CDR3 is 16 residues long. CDR3 amino acids: CSVEFPNKGDTGELFF.

The rearrangement joins TRBV5-1 to TRBJ2-1; the D call of TRBD2 rests on TCRdb alone, since no DNA is present to check it. CDR3 length: 15 residues. Germline loops: CDR1 SGHRS, CDR2 YFSETQ. The CDR3 here is CASSGGTSGDNEQFF.

V and J are TRBV5-1 and TRBJ1-5; TCRdb's D call, TRBD1, is unchecked because there is no DNA. The CDR3 sequence is 18 residues long. The germline V gene encodes CDR1 SGHRS and CDR2 YFSETQ. CDR3 amino acids: CASSLGPRQEGGNQPQHF.

The chain employs TRBV15 and TRBJ2-2. The CDR3 consists of 13 residues. Germline CDR1 LNHNV, CDR2 YYDKDF (reference sequence). CDR3 sequence: CATSVENTGELFF.

V is TRBV11-3 and J is TRBJ2-1; checking the TCRdb D call of TRBD2 is not possible without DNA. Germline assignment: CDR1 SGHNT and CDR2 YENEEA. The CDR3 sequence is 15 residues long. This CDR3 is CASSSGTLPYNEQFF.

The chain recombines TRBV7-9 with TRBJ1-1; TCRdb designates TRBD1, a call that cannot be tested without DNA. The germline V gene encodes CDR1 SEHNR and CDR2 FQNEAQ (reference sequence). The CDR3 contains 15 residues. The CDR3 region is CASSHGQGTNTEAFF.

The chain combines TRBV11-2 with TRBJ2-1; lacking DNA, the TRBD2 call made by TCRdb goes unchecked. The germline gives CDR1 SGHAT, CDR2 FQNNGV. There are 18 residues in the CDR3. CDR3 sequence: CASSLAYGDSSSYNEQFF.

The chain uses TRBV7-8 and TRBJ2-7; TCRdb's D gene call, TRBD1, goes unchecked for lack of DNA. Germline V gene lookup returns CDR1 SGHVS and CDR2 FQNEAQ. The CDR3 loop spans 16 amino acids. The CDR3 protein is CASSLDREPLLYEQYF.

The chain has TRBV23-1 and TRBJ2-7; checking the TCRdb D call of TRBD2 is not possible without DNA. TRBV23-1 is reported as an ORF; its role is uncertain. The CDR3 covers 17 residues. This CDR3 is CASSQGTSGETDYEQYF.

The chain links TRBV7-2 to TRBJ2-5. The CDR3 covers 15 residues. The germline V gene has CDR1 SGHTA and CDR2 FQGNSA. This chain's CDR3 is CASSLSRSSQETQYF.

The chain uses TRBV6-1 and TRBJ2-7; TCRdb proposes TRBD1, but this gene call is untestable without DNA. Germline V gene data show CDR1 as MNHNS and CDR2 as SASEGT. CDR3 length: 13 amino acids. CDR3 in amino acids: CASRGPAGDEQYF.

This chain connects TRBV14 to TRBJ2-1; there is no DNA to check the TCRdb D call of TRBD2. The CDR3 is 17 residues long. The germline V gene encodes CDR1 SGHDN and CDR2 FVKESK. The CDR3 spells CASSQDLLAGGRDEQFF.

V is TRBV28 and J is TRBJ1-1; absent DNA, TCRdb's TRBD1 call cannot be checked. The CDR3 sequence is 15 residues long. CDR1 MDHEN and CDR2 SYDVKM come from the germline V gene. CDR3 loop: CASSFRTGYYTEAFF.